This T cell receptor beta chain was identified during a study of T-cell reconstitution after alpha-beta-depleted transplantation in children. This clonotype was seen many times. Construction of the TCRbeta library involved unique molecular identifiers. TCRdb reprocessed the PCR reads via MiXCR and lists one record per CDR3 protein. The sample includes about 610,000 distinct CDR3 sequences, approximately 10% seen only once; the top ten take about 4%. The CDR3 has 15 amino acids. V was shortened by 5 bases and J by 0 bases, with 14 bases between the two germline ends. Germline V CDR1 and CDR2: MNHEY, SVGEGT.

V gene TRBV6-2 or TRBV6-3 combines with J gene TRBJ2-7; D not certain. This sequence originates from a human donor who donated a stem cell graft to a child with acute myeloid leukemia. This material consisted of PBMCs from the stem cell graft donor, taken from the stem cell graft. The CDR3 loop is CASSSRLYHSYEQYF. The CDR3 bases are TGTGCCAGCAGTAGCCGACTGTATCACTCCTACGAGCAGTACTTC.